A single sample is the source of the 22 T cell receptor beta chains below, sequenced in a study of CXCR3-negative and CXCR3-positive naive CD8 T cells. General observations from the study: Higher TRB CDR3 hydrophobicity marked CXCR3-positive naive cells relative to CXCR3-negative naive cells.

Antigens of these TCRs are unknown. UMI-labeled 5' RACE yielded the TRB cDNA libraries. TCRdb reworked the 5' RACE reads into one entry per CDR3 protein, no DNA. Its table lists 100,000 or so distinct CDR3 sequences. Sequenced: naive CXCR3+ CD8+ T cells from blood. Subset reported: CD45RO-CCR7+CD27+CD95- naive CD8+ T cells expressing CXCR3 (TNR3+). The receptors derive from a human donor in good health. Some clones in this sample may be carry-over from other donors' samples.

The chain links TRBV29-1 to TRBJ2-7; the TRBD1 assignment by TCRdb is unverifiable without DNA. The CDR3 extends over 13 amino acids. Per germline, CDR1 SQVTM and CDR2 ANQGSEA. CDR3: CSVPDTISYEQYF.

V is TRBV5-1 and J is TRBJ1-6. The CDR3 has 15 amino acids. Germline V CDR1 and CDR2: SGHRS, YFSETQ. CDR3 region: CASSLLESVHSPLHF.

The chain joins TRBV19 to TRBJ2-7; TCRdb's D call of TRBD1 is untestable without DNA. There are 14 residues in the CDR3. Germline V gene data show CDR1 as LNHDA and CDR2 as SQIVND (reference sequence). CDR3 in amino acids: CASSKQGSPYEQYF.

The chain combines TRBV9 with TRBJ1-1. Germline values: CDR1 SGDLS, CDR2 YYNGEE. The CDR3 length is 15 residues. The CDR3 loop reads CASSVAPGSDTEAFF.

This chain links TRBV7-9 with TRBJ2-2; TCRdb's D call, TRBD1, is unchecked because there is no DNA. There are 15 residues in the CDR3. Germline loops: CDR1 SEHNR, CDR2 FQNEAQ (reference sequence). The CDR3 sequence: CASSLSGQGTGELFF.

The chain carries TRBV20-1 and TRBJ2-5; the D call from TCRdb, TRBD1, cannot be confirmed without DNA. CDR1 DFQATT and CDR2 SNEGSKA come from the germline V gene (reference sequence). This CDR3 has 13 amino acids. The CDR3 loop is CSAPGAARETQYF.

The rearrangement uses TRBV12-3 or TRBV12-4 and TRBJ2-3. There are 12 residues in the CDR3. The chain's CDR3 is CASTLTPDTQYF.

The genes are TRBV3-1 and TRBJ1-1. The germline V gene has CDR1 LGHDT and CDR2 YNNKEL (reference sequence). The CDR3 is 14 residues long. CDR3 protein: CASSYGELNTEAFF.

The rearrangement uses TRBV21-1 and TRBJ2-3. TRBV21-1 is deemed a pseudogene. The CDR3 has 16 residues. CDR3 sequence: CASSKELERRTDTQYF.

The chain recombines TRBV7-2 with TRBJ2-7. CDR3 length: 13 amino acids. CDR1 SGHTA and CDR2 FQGNSA come from the germline V gene. CDR3: CASRQEWDYEQYF.

The chain links TRBV28 to TRBJ2-5. This CDR3 comprises 11 residues. Germline CDR1 MDHEN, CDR2 SYDVKM. The CDR3 loop reads CASSLYKTQYF.

This chain uses TRBV12-3 or TRBV12-4 with TRBJ2-5; TCRdb designates TRBD2, a call that cannot be tested without DNA. This CDR3 is built from 14 residues. The CDR3 region is CASRRLGVGETQYF.

The V gene is TRBV28, the J gene TRBJ1-2. Germline V gene sequence: CDR1 MDHEN, CDR2 SYDVKM. CDR3 length equals 13 residues. The CDR3 spells CASSYLSSGGYTF.

The J gene is TRBJ2-1, the V gene TRBV19; TCRdb calls TRBD1, which cannot be checked without DNA. The germline V gene has CDR1 LNHDA and CDR2 SQIVND (reference sequence). The CDR3 sequence is 14 residues long. The CDR3 reads CASSSQGLYNEQFF.

J is TRBJ2-1 and V is TRBV5-4; TCRdb calls TRBD2, which cannot be checked without DNA. The CDR3 length is 16 residues. The germline V gene has CDR1 SGHNT and CDR2 YYREEE (reference sequence). The CDR3 sequence: CASSLALQGQYNEQFF.

This chain connects TRBV9 to TRBJ1-6. This CDR3 has 12 residues. CDR1 and CDR2 (germline): SGDLS, YYNGEE. CDR3 protein: CASSENNSPLHF.

The rearrangement joins TRBV7-9 to TRBJ2-7. The CDR3 spans 13 residues. CDR1 and CDR2 (germline): SEHNR, FQNEAQ (reference sequence). CDR3 sequence reads: CASSLNRTYEQYF.

The chain employs TRBV19 and TRBJ2-4; TCRdb designates TRBD2, a call that cannot be tested without DNA. The CDR3 length is 16 residues. Germline V gene sequence: CDR1 LNHDA, CDR2 SQIVND (reference sequence). The CDR3 sequence: CASSPELELAKNIQYF.

The J gene is TRBJ1-2, the V gene TRBV5-6; TCRdb's D call of TRBD1 is untestable without DNA. This CDR3 has 16 amino acids. Germline CDR1 SGHDT, CDR2 YYEEEE. Here the CDR3 reads CASSWPLTGVNYGYTF.

The chain carries TRBV20-1 and TRBJ1-1; the D gene TCRdb calls, TRBD1, cannot be checked with no DNA. The CDR3 sequence is 15 residues long. Germline CDR1 reads DFQATT; CDR2 reads SNEGSKA (reference sequence). The chain's CDR3 is CSARGFGQGRTEAFF.

The rearrangement links TRBV6-6 to TRBJ2-3; the TCRdb D gene call, TRBD1, has no DNA to confirm it. The CDR3 totals 18 residues. CDR1 is MNHNY, CDR2 SVGAGI, per germline (reference sequence). CDR3 sequence: CASSYRDREYSSTDTQYF.

The V call is TRBV29-1, the J call TRBJ1-1. The V gene's germline CDR1 is SQVTM and CDR2 ANQGSEA. The CDR3 is 12 residues long. CDR3 protein: CSAEPQGPEAFF.